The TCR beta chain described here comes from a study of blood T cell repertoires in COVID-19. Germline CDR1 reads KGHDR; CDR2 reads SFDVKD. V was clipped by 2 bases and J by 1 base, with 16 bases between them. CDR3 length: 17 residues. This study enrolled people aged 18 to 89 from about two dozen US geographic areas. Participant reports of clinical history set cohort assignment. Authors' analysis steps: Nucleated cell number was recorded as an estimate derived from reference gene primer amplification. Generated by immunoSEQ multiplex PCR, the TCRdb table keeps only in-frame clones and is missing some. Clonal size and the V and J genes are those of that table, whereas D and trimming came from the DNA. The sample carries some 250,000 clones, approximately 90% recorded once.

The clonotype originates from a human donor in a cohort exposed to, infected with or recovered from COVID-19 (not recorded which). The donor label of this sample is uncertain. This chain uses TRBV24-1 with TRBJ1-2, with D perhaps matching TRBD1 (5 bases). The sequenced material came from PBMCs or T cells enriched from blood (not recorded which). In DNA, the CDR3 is TGTGCCACCAGTGATTCGGCTCAGGGAGGAGGTAACTATGGCTACACCTTC. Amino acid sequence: CATSDSAQGGGNYGYTF.